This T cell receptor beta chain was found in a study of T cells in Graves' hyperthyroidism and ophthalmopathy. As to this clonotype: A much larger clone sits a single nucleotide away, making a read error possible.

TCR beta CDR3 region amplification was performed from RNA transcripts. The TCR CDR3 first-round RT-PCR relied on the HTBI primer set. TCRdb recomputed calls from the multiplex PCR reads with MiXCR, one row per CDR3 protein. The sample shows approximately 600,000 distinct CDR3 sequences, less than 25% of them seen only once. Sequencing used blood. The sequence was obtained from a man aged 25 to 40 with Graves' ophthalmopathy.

The CDR3 nucleotides are TGTGCCTGGAGTGTTTTGACAGCCACTGAAGCTTTCTTT. Translated: CAWSVLTATEAFF. This rearrangement joins TRBV30 to TRBJ1-1; a possible D gene is TRBD1 (5 bases). The CDR3 loop spans 13 amino acids. The germline V and J ends were trimmed by 0 bases and 4 bases, with 9 bases remaining between them. Per germline, CDR1 GTSNPN and CDR2 SVGIG (reference sequence).